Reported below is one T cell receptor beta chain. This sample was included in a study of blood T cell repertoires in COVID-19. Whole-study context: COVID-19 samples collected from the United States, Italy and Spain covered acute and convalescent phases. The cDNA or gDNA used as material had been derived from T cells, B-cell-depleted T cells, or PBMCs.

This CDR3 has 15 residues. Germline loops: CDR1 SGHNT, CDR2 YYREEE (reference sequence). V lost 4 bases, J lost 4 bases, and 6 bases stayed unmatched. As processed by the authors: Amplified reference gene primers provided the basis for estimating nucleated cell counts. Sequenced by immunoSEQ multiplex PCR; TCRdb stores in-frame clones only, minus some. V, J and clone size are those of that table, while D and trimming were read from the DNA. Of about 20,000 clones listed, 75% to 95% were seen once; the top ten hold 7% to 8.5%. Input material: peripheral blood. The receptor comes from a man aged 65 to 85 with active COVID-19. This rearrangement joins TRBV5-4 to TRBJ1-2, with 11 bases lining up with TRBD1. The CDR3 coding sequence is TGTGCCAGCAGCGGCGCCGGGACAGGGGGCTATGGCTACACCTTC. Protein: CASSGAGTGGYGYTF.